This entry is about one TCR beta chain. This entry comes from a study of blood T cell repertoires in COVID-19. Here immunoSEQ multiplex PCR was the method, and the copy in TCRdb shows in-frame clones only, minus some. The table lists some 150,000 clones, 79% of them singletons. Sequenced input: peripheral blood. The receptor was derived from a man aged 45-65 years with active or convalescent COVID-19.

As DNA, the CDR3 is TGTGCCACCTCTCGGACAGGGGGAGATGGCTACACCTTC. Protein sequence: CATSRTGGDGYTF. The gene calls are TRBV19 and TRBJ1-2; 10 positions match TRBD1. This CDR3 is 13 amino acids long. Germline V lookup: CDR1 LNHDA, CDR2 SQIVND (reference sequence). V was clipped by 10 bases and J by 6 bases; unmatched bases: 8. The whole variable domain, remainder taken from reference TRBV19 and TRBJ1-2, is DGGITQSPKYLFRKEGQNVTLSCEQNLNHDAMYWYRQDPGQGLRLIYYSQIVNDFQKGDIAEGYSVSREKKESFPLTVTSAQKNPTAFYLCATSRTGGDGYTFGSGTRLTVV.